This T cell receptor beta chain was sequenced during a study of blood T cells in healthy people across ages. Germline assignment: CDR1 DFQATT and CDR2 SNEGSKA (reference sequence). Trimming took 5 bases from V and 8 from J, leaving 19 bases between them. This CDR3 has 13 residues. RNA extraction gave at least 5 micrograms of total RNA per sample. The table lists this clonotype with many counts. A sample-barcoded 5' primer and a J-beta primer mix were used in a second PCR of roughly 7 to 11 cycles. Sequencing recovered at least 2.5 million CDR3-containing paired-end reads from each sample. TCRdb analysed the 5' RACE reads with MiXCR anew, one entry per CDR3 protein. The data show about 780,000 distinct CDR3 sequences, 35% to 60% seen once.

V and J are TRBV20-1 and TRBJ2-7; D may match TRBD1 or TRBD2 (5 bases each). This receptor was identified in an elderly man in good health. Sequencing was done on a sample of blood. CDR3 sequence reads: CSADPGPPSQQYF. The CDR3 DNA reads as TGCAGTGCTGATCCGGGACCACCCTCTCAGCAGTACTTC.